Listed below are T cell receptor beta chains from one sample, sequenced in a study of HIV-infected patients and healthy controls. One entry per CDR3 protein, called by TCRdb with MiXCR from the 5' RACE reads. The sample comprises more than 8,000 distinct CDR3 sequences, 6.5% to 9% of which are singletons, and 5.5% to 7.5% rests with the top ten. The sequenced material came from blood. All receptors come from an adult in good health. The conserved cysteine and the conserved F or W are not part of the CDR3 here.

V gene: TRBV5-1
CDR3 protein: ASSLESRGDTQY

V gene: TRBV2
CDR3 protein: ASSGWTARYTDTQY

V gene: TRBV3-1
CDR3 protein: ASSQDRTRSNNTQY

V gene: TRBV6-5
CDR3 protein: ASGRTSTDTQY

V gene: TRBV14
CDR3 protein: ASSQAFPGQGPSYEQY

V gene: TRBV28
CDR3 protein: ASDSPGEDSQETQY

V gene: TRBV7-3
CDR3 protein: ASSLTGAQSYGYT

V gene: TRBV6-2/TRBV6-3
CDR3 protein: ASSSTVAGGPRNTQY

V gene: TRBV12-3/TRBV12-4
CDR3 protein: ASNPGQNYGYT

V gene: TRBV6-5
CDR3 protein: ASSRAGISEAF

V gene: TRBV7-9
CDR3 protein: ASSQTSGRAAADTQY

V gene: TRBV6-6
CDR3 protein: ASSYQQSFYEQY

V gene: TRBV7-8
CDR3 protein: ASSSDRAYQPQH

V gene: TRBV9
CDR3 protein: ASSSVTGELF

V gene: TRBV20-1
CDR3 protein: SARDRGKDEQY

V gene: TRBV28
CDR3 protein: ASSFRGEETQY

V gene: TRBV7-2
CDR3 protein: ASSLRTAVYQETQY